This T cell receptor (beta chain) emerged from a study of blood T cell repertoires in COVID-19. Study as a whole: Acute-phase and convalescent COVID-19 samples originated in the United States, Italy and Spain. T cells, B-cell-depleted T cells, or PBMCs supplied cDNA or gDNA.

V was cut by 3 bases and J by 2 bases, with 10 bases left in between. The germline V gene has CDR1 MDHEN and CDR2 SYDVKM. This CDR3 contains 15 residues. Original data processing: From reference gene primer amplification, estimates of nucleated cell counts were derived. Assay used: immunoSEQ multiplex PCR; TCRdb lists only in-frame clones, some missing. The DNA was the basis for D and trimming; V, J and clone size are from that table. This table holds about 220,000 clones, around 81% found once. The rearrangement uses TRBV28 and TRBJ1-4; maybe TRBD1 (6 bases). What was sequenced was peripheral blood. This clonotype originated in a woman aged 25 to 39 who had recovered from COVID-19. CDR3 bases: TGTGCCAGCAGTTTCCTTACAGGGACTAATGAAAAACTGTTTTTT. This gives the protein CASSFLTGTNEKLFF.